In its sample, the clone carrying this T cell receptor beta chain was seen a few times. Its matching antigen is unknown. Attached unique molecular identifiers marked individual cDNA molecules. Each CDR3 protein is one row after TCRdb ran MiXCR on the 5' RACE reads. In the table there are 50,000 to 65,000 distinct CDR3 sequences, about an eighth of which are singletons. This sample was taken from a study of early T cells in non-severe SARS-CoV-2 infection. Whole-study context: The study sequenced bulk RNA from unsorted whole blood, with chains unpaired.

Study findings and constraints: Matching against VDJdb likely underestimated virus-specific expansions, favoring anti-spike CD8.

Germline CDR1 is KGHDR and CDR2 is SFDVKD. This CDR3 is built from 15 residues. V lost 3 bases to trimming and J lost 14 bases; unmatched junction nucleotides: 15. V and J are TRBV24-1 and TRBJ1-1; 9 bases fit TRBD1. This TCR was recovered from an adult who was a healthcare worker with PCR-confirmed SARS-CoV-2 infection or an uninfected control (not recorded which). The sequenced material came from whole blood. CDR3 in DNA: TGTGCCACCAGTGATCCATCAGGACAGGGGCCCCGGTTGTTCTTT. Protein sequence: CATSDPSGQGPRLFF.